The 32 T cell receptor beta chains in this list originate from one sample, sequenced in a study of regulatory T cells in long-lasting Graves disease. Stated time point: newly diagnosed GD, antithyroid drugs for less than 3 months. PBMC-extracted RNA yielded the TCR library. Researchers made TCR beta libraries by using iRepertoire HTBI primers and running Arm-PCR on CDR3 regions. TCRdb independently ran MiXCR on the multiplex PCR reads; one entry per CDR3 protein. Of about 450,000 distinct CDR3 sequences listed, about 14% were seen once; the top ten hold about a sixth. The sample was also reused in another study, on T cells in Graves' hyperthyroidism and ophthalmopathy.

The sequences come from peripheral blood mononuclear cells (PBMCs), collected at new diagnosis, from a patient treated with antithyroid drugs. These receptors came from a woman aged 45-60 years with Graves disease.

This clonotype has a count of ten or more. This rearrangement joins TRBV28 to TRBJ2-5; D gene unclear. The CDR3 length is 14 residues. V lost 3 bases and J 10 bases, leaving 18 bases between the germline ends. The germline V gene has CDR1 MDHEN and CDR2 SYDVKM. The CDR3 DNA sequence: TGTGCCAGCAGTTTTTTGGCCCCCGAGTTAATCCAGTACTTC. Translating it yields CASSFLAPELIQYF.

This clonotype was counted a few times. The rearrangement uses TRBV29-1 and TRBJ1-1, with no clear D. V shed 6 bases and J shed 3 bases, with 5 bases lying between them. CDR3 length: 10 amino acids. The germline V gene has CDR1 SQVTM and CDR2 ANQGSEA. This chain's CDR3 is CSVAHTEAFF. For the CDR3, the DNA is TGCAGCGTCGCCCACACTGAAGCTTTCTTT.

Notes on this clonotype: A much more abundant neighbour one base away suggests this may be a read error. The chain is built from TRBV20-1 and TRBJ2-3; 7 positions match TRBD2. The trim removed 4 bases at V and 8 bases at J, leaving 18 bases unmatched. Looked up from germline, CDR1 is DFQATT and CDR2 is SNEGSKA (reference sequence). The CDR3 runs to 16 residues. This chain's CDR3 is CSANDPAGLLIGTQYF. CDR3 nucleotides: TGCAGTGCTAACGACCCAGCGGGACTCCTCATAGGTACGCAGTATTTT.

The CDR3 coding sequence is TGCGCCAGCAGCTTGGACCTAGCGGGACCCTACGAGCAGTACTTC. Its translation: CASSLDLAGPYEQYF. This rearrangement joins TRBV5-1 to TRBJ2-7, with TRBD2 identical over 9 bases. Per germline, CDR1 SGHRS and CDR2 YFSETQ. The V and J ends lost 0 bases and 2 bases, in that order; junction bases with no gene match: 3. This CDR3 comprises 15 residues. Variable domain in full (rest from reference TRBV5-1 and TRBJ2-7): KAGVTQTPRYLIKTRGQQVTLSCSPISGHRSVSWYQQTPGQGLQFLFEYFSETQRNKGNFPGRFSGRQFSNSRSEMNVSTLELGDSALYLCASSLDLAGPYEQYFGPGTRLTVT.

This clonotype showed up just a few times. V and J are TRBV6-5 and TRBJ2-5; 9 bases match TRBD2. CDR3 length: 15 amino acids. V was clipped by 2 bases and J by 1 base; unmatched bases: 2. Per the germline V gene, CDR1 is MNHEY and CDR2 is SVGAGI. In nucleotides, the CDR3 is TGTGCCAGCAGTTACGCGGGGGGGATCCAAGAGACCCAGTACTTC. This translates into CASSYAGGIQETQYF.

This clonotype appeared many times. The chain joins TRBV5-4 to TRBJ2-5; 9 bases are shared with TRBD1. V was clipped by 4 bases and J by 5 bases; unmatched bases: 6. The CDR3 is 14 amino acids. From germline, CDR1 is SGHNT and CDR2 YYREEE (reference sequence). The CDR3 protein is CASSLQGAEETQYF. In DNA form, the CDR3 reads TGTGCCAGCAGCCTACAGGGGGCAGAGGAGACCCAGTACTTC.

This clonotype was observed at least ten times. CDR3 nucleotides: TGTGCCAGCAGTCCCCGGACCGGAACAAGCTACGAGCAGTACTTC. Encoded protein: CASSPRTGTSYEQYF. The chain joins TRBV12-3 or TRBV12-4 to TRBJ2-7; D not certain. V shed 5 bases and J shed 3 bases, with 17 bases lying between them. This CDR3 comprises 15 residues.

Turning to this clonotype: A much larger clone lies one base from this, so it may be a read error. This chain links TRBV28 with TRBJ2-7, with D unresolved. V lost 5 bases and J lost 0, with 20 bases in between. The CDR3 is 17 residues long. Per germline, CDR1 MDHEN and CDR2 SYDVKM. The CDR3 spells CASSDFFSKDGSYEQYF. CDR3 nucleotide sequence: TGTGCCAGCAGTGATTTTTTCTCTAAGGACGGCTCCTACGAGCAGTACTTC. Full variable domain (rest looked up from reference TRBV28 and TRBJ2-7): DVKVTQSSRYLVKRTGEKVFLECVQDMDHENMFWYRQDPGLGLRLIYFSYDVKMKEKGDIPEGYSVSREKKERFSLILESASTNQTSMYLCASSDFFSKDGSYEQYFGPGTRLTVT.

This chain uses TRBV19 with TRBJ2-1, with TRBD2 matching 11 bases. Trimming cost V 5 bases and J 14 bases; bases outside gene matches: 20. The germline V gene encodes CDR1 LNHDA and CDR2 SQIVND (reference sequence). CDR3 size: 17 residues. CDR3 in DNA: TGTGCCAGTAGTTCCATCCCTTTCTCCGGGACTAGCGGAAGAGAGTTCTTC. This encodes CASSSIPFSGTSGREFF.

This clonotype has only a few counts. This chain joins TRBV6-1 and TRBJ1-2; no clear D. Germline V gives CDR1 MNHNS, CDR2 SASEGT. The CDR3 totals 14 residues. Deletions cut 6 bases from V and 1 base from J, with 12 bases between. DNA of the CDR3: TGTGCCAGCAGCCGCTCGACCGATAACTATGGCTACACCTTC. It is translated as CASSRSTDNYGYTF.

Regarding this clonotype: This may be a read error: a much more frequent sequence differs by one nucleotide. This sequence joins TRBV7-3 and TRBJ2-3, with 10 bases lining up with TRBD1. The CDR3 is made up of 17 amino acids. Looked up from germline, CDR1 is SGHTA and CDR2 is FQGTGA. The CDR3 here is CVSSYTPGTGGTDTQYF. DNA for the CDR3: TGTGTCAGCAGCTATACCCCCGGGACAGGGGGCACAGATACGCAGTATTTT.

The rearrangement uses TRBV2 and TRBJ2-1; weak D call: TRBD2 (7 bases). V lost 6 bases to trimming and J lost 4 bases, with 16 bases between them. The CDR3 spans 15 residues. Germline V gene data show CDR1 as SNHLY and CDR2 as FYNNEI. The CDR3 sequence: CASSLGGGGYNEQFF. The CDR3 coding sequence is TGTGCCAGCAGCTTAGGGGGGGGGGGATACAATGAGCAGTTCTTC.

This clonotype came up a few times. The chain is built from TRBV6-1 and TRBJ1-5; no clear D. Deletions cut 6 bases from V and 2 bases from J, with 20 bases between. The CDR3 is 17 amino acids. Germline CDR1 MNHNS, CDR2 SASEGT. The CDR3 here is CASSYGNRAWGNQPQHF. The CDR3 DNA sequence: TGTGCCAGCAGCTATGGGAACCGGGCGTGGGGCAATCAGCCCCAGCATTTT.

This clonotype was detected ten times or more. The J gene is TRBJ2-2, the V gene TRBV12-3 or TRBV12-4; 12 nucleotides line up with TRBD2. Losses at the gene ends were 6 bases for V and 7 bases for J; bases not matched to a gene: 6. The CDR3 is made up of 15 amino acids. CDR3 DNA: TGTGCCAGCAGACGGACTAGCGGGACGAGCGGGGAGCTGTTTTTT. Residues: CASRRTSGTSGELFF.

This clonotype was seen many times. The V gene is TRBV11-2, the J gene TRBJ2-2; the D gene is possibly TRBD1 (6 bases). The germline CDR1 and CDR2 sequences are SGHAT and FQNNGV. V lost 3 bases to trimming and J lost 1 base, with 12 bases between them. The CDR3 length is 16 residues. The CDR3 loop is CASSLNSQGNTGELFF. CDR3 nucleotide sequence: TGTGCCAGCAGCTTGAATTCACAGGGGAACACCGGGGAGCTGTTTTTT.

The V and J genes are TRBV12-3 or TRBV12-4 and TRBJ1-4, with 7 bases that match TRBD1. This CDR3 has 15 amino acids. The ends lost 2 bases at V and 8 bases at J; junction bases unmatched: 8. The CDR3 region has the DNA TGTGCCAGCAGTTTACTGACAGGGAATAGAGAAAAACTGTTTTTT. Translated: CASSLLTGNREKLFF.

The V gene is TRBV7-2, the J gene TRBJ1-6; D might be TRBD1 (6 bases). The V gene lost 5 bases and the J gene lost 6 bases, with 17 bases spanning the gap. Germline values: CDR1 SGHTA, CDR2 FQGNSA. CDR3 length equals 16 residues. The CDR3 loop reads CASSRQGPPVNSPLHF. CDR3 DNA: TGTGCCAGCAGCCGCCAGGGGCCTCCGGTTAATTCACCCCTCCACTTT.

This clonotype was counted many times. V and J are TRBV29-1 and TRBJ2-1, with D tentatively TRBD1 or TRBD2 (6 bases each). The germline V and J ends were trimmed by 6 bases and 4 bases, with 19 bases remaining between them. This CDR3 has 15 amino acids. Per germline, CDR1 SQVTM and CDR2 ANQGSEA. The CDR3 nucleotides are TGCAGCGTAATGGATTCCGGGGGCCCTTACAATGAGCAGTTCTTC. This sequence encodes CSVMDSGGPYNEQFF.

This clonotype was seen repeatedly, ten times or more. The CDR3 loop is CASSDGLAGVDTQYF. DNA for the CDR3: TGTGCCAGCAGTGACGGACTAGCGGGAGTAGATACGCAGTATTTT. The J gene is TRBJ2-3, the V gene TRBV9; 13 bases are a match to TRBD2. This CDR3 is built from 15 residues. CDR1 is SGDLS, CDR2 YYNGEE, per germline. V was pared by 5 bases and J by 5 bases, with 5 bases of the junction left unmatched.

This clonotype was seen repeatedly, ten times or more. The V gene is TRBV28, the J gene TRBJ2-7; possibly TRBD1 for D (5 bases). Germline CDR1 is MDHEN and CDR2 is SYDVKM. V was pared by 3 bases and J by 4 bases, with 13 bases between. CDR3 size: 14 residues. The CDR3 bases are TGTGCCAGCAGTTTTGGACATCGCTATTACGAGCAGTACTTC. Translated: CASSFGHRYYEQYF.

This clonotype was recorded many times. CDR3 loop: CASSYSGGGGEQYF. As DNA, the CDR3 is TGTGCCAGCAGTTACTCAGGGGGCGGCGGCGAGCAGTACTTC. This rearrangement joins TRBV6-9 to TRBJ2-7, with 8 bases matching TRBD1. Germline V gene lookup returns CDR1 MNHGY and CDR2 SVAAGI. The V and J ends lost 3 bases and 6 bases, in that order; junction bases with no gene match: 7. The CDR3 runs to 14 residues.

The chain uses TRBV5-4 and TRBJ2-1, with 10 bases identical to TRBD2. From germline, CDR1 is SGHNT and CDR2 YYREEE (reference sequence). The V segment lost 4 bases and the J segment 4 bases; nucleotides outside the gene matches: 5. This CDR3 contains 15 residues. CDR3 in DNA: TGTGCCAGCAGCCTCCAGACTAGCGGGTACAATGAGCAGTTCTTC. It translates to CASSLQTSGYNEQFF.

The sample holds many counts of this clonotype. This chain joins TRBV2 and TRBJ1-4; D remains ambiguous. The CDR3 covers 13 residues. Trimming removed 5 bases from V and 7 bases from J, with 11 bases in between. Germline-derived CDR1 and CDR2 are SNHLY and FYNNEI. The CDR3 DNA reads TGTGCCAGCAGTAGAAGGTCGGCTGAAAAACTGTTTTTT. This sequence encodes CASSRRSAEKLFF.

This clonotype was found many times. J is TRBJ2-1 and V is TRBV7-3, with D maybe TRBD2 (6 bases). The CDR3 contains 15 residues. With 5 bases removed from V and 0 bases from J, the gap between germline ends came to 11 bases. The V gene's germline CDR1 is SGHTA and CDR2 FQGTGA. The CDR3 sequence: CASSPGRNSYNEQFF. The CDR3 coding sequence is TGTGCCAGCAGCCCAGGGAGGAACTCCTACAATGAGCAGTTCTTC.

This clonotype was recorded a few times. The chain carries TRBV5-1 and TRBJ2-3; 9 bases line up with TRBD2. The germline V gene encodes CDR1 SGHRS and CDR2 YFSETQ. Germline trimming cut 4 bases from V and 2 bases from J; bases unmatched to any gene: 14. The CDR3 is 18 amino acids. For the CDR3, the DNA is TGCGCCAGCAGCCCCCCCCCATGGCTAGCGGGGTCCACAGATACGCAGTATTTT. This codes for CASSPPPWLAGSTDTQYF. The entire variable domain, with the rest obtained from reference TRBV5-1 and TRBJ2-3, is as follows: KAGVTQTPRYLIKTRGQQVTLSCSPISGHRSVSWYQQTPGQGLQFLFEYFSETQRNKGNFPGRFSGRQFSNSRSEMNVSTLELGDSALYLCASSPPPWLAGSTDTQYFGPGTRLTVL.

This clonotype was observed at least ten times. The chain carries TRBV12-3 or TRBV12-4 and TRBJ1-1; D not resolved. Trimming removed 8 bases from V and 1 base from J, with 11 bases in between. The CDR3 loop spans 13 amino acids. For the CDR3, the DNA is TGTGCCAGCGGCCTCCCCGGGAACACTGAAGCTTTCTTT. It is translated as CASGLPGNTEAFF.

Concerning this clonotype: This may come from a read error, since a much larger clone is one base off. The chain combines TRBV5-1 with TRBJ1-1, with a weak D call TRBD1 (5 bases). Germline-derived CDR1 and CDR2 are SGHRS and YFSETQ. CDR3 length equals 16 residues. The germline V and J ends were trimmed by 6 bases and 3 bases, with 21 bases remaining between them. This chain's CDR3 is CASTNRDAVGDTEAFF. In nucleotides, the CDR3 is TGCGCCAGCACTAACCGGGACGCGGTGGGCGACACTGAAGCTTTCTTT.

The rearrangement joins TRBV28 to TRBJ2-7; the D gene could be TRBD1 or TRBD2 (5 bases each). The V end was cut by 6 bases, the J end by 6 bases, with 15 bases between. This CDR3 contains 13 residues. Germline-derived CDR1 and CDR2 are MDHEN and SYDVKM. The chain's CDR3 is CASRRDDRGEQYF. CDR3 DNA sequence: TGTGCCAGCAGGAGGGACGACCGGGGCGAGCAGTACTTC.

This clonotype occurred many times. V is TRBV12-3 or TRBV12-4 and J is TRBJ1-5, with no clear D. Trimming left V 7 bases short and J 2 bases short, with 12 bases between. There are 14 residues in the CDR3. The CDR3 loop reads CASTTPEGNQPQHF. The CDR3 bases are TGTGCCAGCACCACCCCGGAGGGCAATCAGCCCCAGCATTTT.

This clonotype has at least ten counts. J is TRBJ2-1 and V is TRBV5-1; 9 bases align to TRBD1. Germline values: CDR1 SGHRS, CDR2 YFSETQ. The V gene end was trimmed by 5 bases and the J gene end by 1 base; junction bases not matched to a gene: 4. The CDR3 loop spans 15 amino acids. The CDR3 nucleotides read TGCGCCAGCAGACTCGGACAGGGGTCCTACAATGAGCAGTTCTTC. It is translated as CASRLGQGSYNEQFF.

The chain carries TRBV10-3 and TRBJ2-1; 7 bases line up with TRBD2. Germline CDR1 is ENHRY and CDR2 is SYGVKD. This CDR3 is 14 amino acids long. The trim removed 4 bases at V and 5 bases at J, leaving 5 bases unmatched. This CDR3 reads CAISAGGRDNEQFF. In DNA form, the CDR3 reads TGTGCCATCAGTGCGGGCGGGAGAGACAATGAGCAGTTCTTC.

This clonotype was observed many times. This chain links TRBV7-9 with TRBJ2-2; the match to TRBD1 covers 7 bases. The germline V gene encodes CDR1 SEHNR and CDR2 FQNEAQ (reference sequence). This CDR3 is 16 amino acids long. Germline trimming cut 3 bases from V and 3 bases from J; bases unmatched to any gene: 7. The CDR3 DNA sequence: TGTGCCAGCAGCTTGCAACAGGGGTTCGACACCGGGGAGCTGTTTTTT. Translation gives CASSLQQGFDTGELFF.